These 21 T cell receptor beta chains were all obtained from the same sample, sequenced in a study of PD-1 blockade in classical Hodgkin lymphoma. TCRdb keeps only in-frame clones here, not all; method: immunoSEQ multiplex PCR. The sample lists 23,000 or so clones; 70% to 80% were seen once. The time point: cycle 4 day 1 (C4D1), after 5 to 7 weeks of nivolumab. All patients relapsed after autologous stem cell transplantation, and brentuximab vedotin exposure varied. Sequencing was performed on peripheral blood mononuclear cells (PBMCs), taken before the fourth cycle of nivolumab. These receptors came from a human donor with classical Hodgkin lymphoma.

The chain combines TRBV7-8 with TRBJ2-7; no firm D call. The CDR3 contains 14 residues. Germline assignment: CDR1 SGHVS and CDR2 FQNEAQ. Trimming took 4 bases from V and 1 from J, leaving 11 bases between them. CDR3 protein: CASSYRRNSYEQYF. CDR3 DNA sequence: TGTGCCAGCAGCTACAGACGGAATTCCTACGAGCAGTACTTC.

V usage is TRBV5-6 and J usage is TRBJ1-2; D not resolved. Germline assignment: CDR1 SGHDT and CDR2 YYEEEE. V dropped 5 bases and J dropped 6 bases, with 8 bases sitting between them. The CDR3 sequence is 11 residues long. For the CDR3, the DNA is TGTGCCAGCAGTTGGGCCCATGGCTACACCTTC. Translating gives CASSWAHGYTF.

V is TRBV9 and J is TRBJ1-3, with D maybe TRBD1 (6 bases). CDR1 and CDR2 from the germline V gene are SGDLS and YYNGEE. V was cut by 3 bases and J by 4 bases, with 14 bases left in between. The CDR3 runs to 15 residues. In nucleotides, the CDR3 is TGTGCCAGCAGCGCATCAGGGGCGGGGGGAAACACCATATATTTT. This sequence encodes CASSASGAGGNTIYF.

The chain uses TRBV7-9 and TRBJ2-1; D is unresolved. Germline loops: CDR1 SEHNR, CDR2 FQNEAQ (reference sequence). V lost 1 base, J lost 5 bases, and 15 bases lay in between. The CDR3 is made up of 16 amino acids. DNA for the CDR3: TGTGCCAGCAGCTTAGACGGAAGACTCTATAACAATGAGCAGTTCTTC. This sequence encodes CASSLDGRLYNNEQFF.

V gene TRBV4-2 combines with J gene TRBJ1-6, with 8 bases that match TRBD1. J lost 10 bases, V lost 4 bases, and 3 bases had no gene match. The CDR3 consists of 13 residues. Germline values: CDR1 LGHNA, CDR2 YNFKEQ. The CDR3 spells CASSLDRDSPLHF. The CDR3 coding sequence is TGTGCCAGCAGCCTGGACAGGGACTCACCCCTCCACTTT.

This chain connects TRBV5-5 to TRBJ2-5; no definite D call. There are 13 residues in the CDR3. Germline V gene data show CDR1 as SGHKS and CDR2 as YYEKEE (reference sequence). V lost 1 base to trimming and J lost 5 bases, with 9 bases between them. CDR3: CASSLTYSETQYF. CDR3 in DNA: TGTGCCAGCAGCTTGACCTACTCGGAGACCCAGTACTTC. Full variable domain (missing parts from reference TRBV5-5 and TRBJ2-5): DAGVTQSPTHLIKTRGQQVTLRCSPISGHKSVSWYQQVLGQGPQFIFQYYEKEERGRGNFPDRFSARQFPNYSSELNVNALLLGDSALYLCASSLTYSETQYFGPGTRLLVL.

In its sample, this clone was seen a few times. The chain links TRBV7-3 to TRBJ1-1, with TRBD1 matching 7 bases. Per germline, CDR1 SGHTA and CDR2 FQGTGA. The CDR3 extends over 13 amino acids. J gave up 4 bases and V 5 bases, and 4 bases lay outside the gene matches. CDR3 nucleotides: TGTGCCAGCAGCCCAGGGGGGGTCACTGAAGCTTTCTTT. Its translation: CASSPGGVTEAFF.

The chain recombines TRBV9 with TRBJ1-6; D is unclear. V was pared by 0 bases and J by 6 bases, with 10 bases between. The CDR3 length is 15 residues. Germline V gives CDR1 SGDLS, CDR2 YYNGEE. CDR3 loop: CASSVESLGNSPLHF. The CDR3 coding sequence is TGTGCCAGCAGCGTAGAAAGTCTCGGTAATTCACCCCTCCACTTT. Using reference TRBV9 and TRBJ1-6 for the parts outside the CDR3, the full variable domain is DSGVTQTPKHLITATGQRVTLRCSPRSGDLSVYWYQQSLDQGLQFLIQYYNGEERAKGNILERFSAQQFPDLHSELNLSSLELGDSALYFCASSVESLGNSPLHFGNGTRLTVT.

This clone has a handful of counts. CDR3 bases: TGTGCCAGCAGTTTACAGGGTTACACTAATGAAAAACTGTTTTTT. Amino acid sequence: CASSLQGYTNEKLFF. The V gene is TRBV28, the J gene TRBJ1-4; D possibly corresponds to TRBD1 (5 bases). Germline lookup yields CDR1 MDHEN and CDR2 SYDVKM. Trimming removed 2 bases at V and 2 bases at J, with 9 bases between. CDR3 length: 15 residues.

This clone appeared once. A junction end diverges from the germline sequence, so it may reflect a read error. The rearrangement links TRBV6-6 to TRBJ2-5, with D possibly being TRBD1 or TRBD2 (5 bases each). Germline V CDR1 and CDR2: MNHNY, SVGAGI (reference sequence). There are 14 residues in the CDR3. CDR3 sequence: CASSYLPRGRILDF. For the CDR3, the DNA is TGTGCCAGCAGTTACCTCCCCCGGGGCCGGATCCTCGACTTC.

The chain employs TRBV6-1 and TRBJ1-6; D possibly corresponds to TRBD1 (5 bases). V lost 2 bases and J 5 bases, leaving 10 bases between the germline ends. The germline V gene encodes CDR1 MNHNS and CDR2 SASEGT. The length of the CDR3 is 15 residues. The DNA of the CDR3 is TGTGCCAGCAGTGAAAACAGGTGGCATAATTCACCCCTCCACTTT. It is translated as CASSENRWHNSPLHF.

The chain carries TRBV27 and TRBJ1-1; D ambiguous. Trimming took off 3 bases at V and 5 bases at J, with 10 bases between the two ends. The CDR3 length is 13 residues. Looked up from germline, CDR1 is MNHEY and CDR2 is SMNVEV (reference sequence). The CDR3 region is CASSLLGRTEAFF. CDR3 nucleotide sequence: TGTGCCAGCAGTTTGCTCGGTAGGACTGAAGCTTTCTTT.

This clone has a handful of counts. This chain joins TRBV4-1 and TRBJ2-5; D unclear. Trimming shortened V by 0 bases and J by 3 bases, and 11 bases separated the two germline ends. The CDR3 extends over 15 amino acids. Germline V gives CDR1 MGHRA, CDR2 YSYEKL. DNA for the CDR3: TGCGCCAGCAGCCAAGAATCACAGTTGAAAGAGACCCAGTACTTC. Translating it yields CASSQESQLKETQYF.

This clone was detected only a few times. The CDR3 bases are TGTGCCAGTAGCAGACAGGGTCTATACAATGAGCAGTTCTTC. This sequence encodes CASSRQGLYNEQFF. The chain carries TRBV19 and TRBJ2-1, with 7 nucleotides matching TRBD1. Germline CDR1 LNHDA, CDR2 SQIVND (reference sequence). After removal of 6 bases from V and 4 bases from J, the junction contained 6 bases not matched to a gene. The CDR3 extends over 14 amino acids.

The chain is built from TRBV5-6 and TRBJ1-1, with D possibly being TRBD1 (6 bases). This CDR3 is 17 amino acids long. Germline lookup yields CDR1 SGHDT and CDR2 YYEEEE. The germline V and J ends were trimmed by 0 bases and 3 bases, with 18 bases remaining between them. In DNA form, the CDR3 reads TGTGCCAGCAGCTTGGCCGGGGGCGGGACAAGGTACACTGAAGCTTTCTTT. This codes for CASSLAGGGTRYTEAFF.

The rearrangement joins TRBV5-1 to TRBJ2-6; TRBD2 is a possible D gene (5 bases). V lost 0 bases, J lost 3 bases, and 10 bases lay in between. The CDR3 is made up of 16 amino acids. Germline V gene sequence: CDR1 SGHRS, CDR2 YFSETQ. CDR3 region: CASSLVLGVGANVLTF. The CDR3 nucleotides are TGCGCCAGCAGCTTGGTATTGGGAGTTGGGGCCAACGTCCTGACTTTC. Variable domain in full (rest from reference TRBV5-1 and TRBJ2-6): KAGVTQTPRYLIKTRGQQVTLSCSPISGHRSVSWYQQTPGQGLQFLFEYFSETQRNKGNFPGRFSGRQFSNSRSEMNVSTLELGDSALYLCASSLVLGVGANVLTFGAGSRLTVL.

The V and J genes are TRBV5-6 and TRBJ2-3; TRBD1 might be the D (5 bases). V was shortened by 3 bases and J by 2 bases, with 7 bases between the two germline ends. Germline lookup yields CDR1 SGHDT and CDR2 YYEEEE. There are 13 residues in the CDR3. CDR3 bases: TGTGCCAGCAGCTCGACAGACACAGATACGCAGTATTTT. This encodes CASSSTDTDTQYF.

The genes are TRBV5-4 and TRBJ2-3; no clear D gene. The CDR3 contains 12 residues. The V end was cut by 0 bases, the J end by 4 bases, with 3 bases between. Germline CDR1 reads SGHNT; CDR2 reads YYREEE (reference sequence). CDR3 coding DNA: TGTGCCAGCAGCTTGGTTGCAGATACGCAGTATTTT. Translation: CASSLVADTQYF.

In its sample, this clone was seen a few times. The V call is TRBV14, the J call TRBJ1-1; D is unresolved. Germline V gene data show CDR1 as SGHDN and CDR2 as FVKESK. Trimming stripped 9 bases from V and 6 bases from J, with 14 bases between. CDR3 length: 12 amino acids. The CDR3 loop is CASKREGSEAFF. The CDR3 region has the DNA TGTGCCAGTAAAAGGGAGGGCTCTGAAGCTTTCTTT.

The V gene is TRBV5-1, the J gene TRBJ2-7; 12 positions agree with TRBD1. J lost 6 bases, V lost 4 bases, and 11 bases had no gene match. The CDR3 consists of 16 residues. In germline, CDR1 is SGHRS, CDR2 YFSETQ. The CDR3 reads CASSLAGTGGLGEQYV. The CDR3 DNA reads as TGCGCCAGCAGCCTCGCCGGGACAGGGGGCTTGGGCGAGCAGTACGTC.

CDR3 loop: CASSLGGGQETQYF. CDR3 bases: TGTGCCAGCAGCTTGGGGGGGGGACAAGAGACCCAGTACTTC. The J gene is TRBJ2-5, the V gene TRBV5-4, with 7 bases identical to TRBD2. In germline, CDR1 is SGHNT, CDR2 YYREEE (reference sequence). There are 14 residues in the CDR3. With 0 bases clipped from V and 2 bases from J, the junction kept 1 base outside the gene matches.